The 17 T cell receptor beta chains below all came from one sample that was sequenced in a study of Graves' ophthalmopathy and Graves' hyperthyroidism. Amplification from RNA transcripts yielded the TCR beta CDR3 regions. RT-PCR in the first round used HTBI primers; a second-round multiplex PCR followed. TCRdb ran MiXCR on the multiplex PCR reads and lists one entry per CDR3 protein. The sample holds about 740,000 distinct CDR3 sequences, 35% to 50% seen once. Source material: peripheral blood. The receptors derive from an adult man with Graves' ophthalmopathy.

The table lists this clonotype with many counts. V and J are TRBV29-1 and TRBJ1-1, with D unclear. Germline loops: CDR1 SQVTM, CDR2 ANQGSEA. Trimming cost V 7 bases and J 1 base, with 10 bases left between them. The CDR3 has 12 amino acids. This chain's CDR3 is CSAVVSNTEAFF. As DNA, the CDR3 is TGCAGCGCCGTAGTTTCGAACACTGAAGCTTTCTTT.

As concerns this clonotype: This may stem from a read error, because a much larger clone lies one nucleotide away. CDR3 sequence reads: CASSVGGHETAPQHF. CDR3 coding DNA: TGTGCCAGCAGCGTAGGGGGACATGAGACGGCGCCCCAGCATTTT. The gene calls are TRBV9 and TRBJ1-5; TRBD1 is a possible D gene (6 bases). V dropped 0 bases and J dropped 9 bases, with 16 bases sitting between them. Germline CDR1 is SGDLS and CDR2 is YYNGEE. The CDR3 loop spans 15 amino acids. The whole variable domain, filled in from reference TRBV9 and TRBJ1-5, reads DSGVTQTPKHLITATGQRVTLRCSPRSGDLSVYWYQQSLDQGLQFLIQYYNGEERAKGNILERFSAQQFPDLHSELNLSSLELGDSALYFCASSVGGHETAPQHFGDGTRLSIL.

As to this clonotype: A much bigger clone sits one base away, suggesting this may be a read error. The chain is built from TRBV5-6 and TRBJ2-6; the D gene is possibly TRBD1 (6 bases). The CDR3 is 18 residues long. Germline V lookup: CDR1 SGHDT, CDR2 YYEEEE. DNA of the CDR3: TGTGCCAGCAGCTCGGCCAGGACAGCCCGCTCTGGCGCCAACGTCCTGACTTTC. Encoded protein: CASSSARTARSGANVLTF. Complete variable domain (other parts from reference TRBV5-6 and TRBJ2-6): DAGVTQSPTHLIKTRGQQVTLRCSPKSGHDTVSWYQQALGQGPQFIFQYYEEEERQRGNFPDRFSGHQFPNYSSELNVNALLLGDSALYLCASSSARTARSGANVLTFGAGSRLTVL.

The V and J genes are TRBV29-1 and TRBJ1-1, with a weak D call TRBD1 (5 bases). This CDR3 contains 13 residues. Germline CDR1 and CDR2: SQVTM and ANQGSEA. V was pared by 3 bases and J by 3 bases, with 11 bases between. CDR3 in DNA: TGCAGCGTTGAGCCAGGGTCTGACACTGAAGCTTTCTTT. This translates into CSVEPGSDTEAFF. The entire variable domain, with the rest obtained from reference TRBV29-1 and TRBJ1-1, is as follows: SAVISQKPSRDICQRGTSLTIQCQVDSQVTMMFWYRQQPGQSLTLIATANQGSEATYESGFVIDKFPISRPNLTFSTLTVSNMSPEDSSIYLCSVEPGSDTEAFFGQGTRLTVV.

V and J are TRBV7-3 and TRBJ2-5; 7 bases fit TRBD2. The CDR3 contains 15 residues. From germline, CDR1 is SGHTA and CDR2 FQGTGA. V trimming: 6 bases; J trimming: 5 bases; junction bases outside the gene matches: 12. The CDR3 bases are TGTGCCAGCAGTTCTCTAGCGGTTAAAGGGGAGACCCAGTACTTC. It is translated as CASSSLAVKGETQYF.

This clonotype was observed many times. V usage is TRBV2 and J usage is TRBJ1-4, with D perhaps matching TRBD1 (5 bases). The ends were cut back, 6 bases at V and 5 bases at J, with 16 bases in the middle. The CDR3 length is 15 residues. CDR1 is SNHLY and CDR2 is FYNNEI in the germline V gene. CDR3 loop: CASSRGTVGNEKLFF. DNA of the CDR3: TGTGCCAGCAGCCGAGGGACTGTTGGGAATGAAAAACTGTTTTTT.

This clonotype turned up a few times. The gene calls are TRBV27 and TRBJ2-5; D might be TRBD1 or TRBD2, each matching 5 bases. The V and J ends lost 5 bases and 13 bases respectively, with 20 bases between them. This CDR3 is 13 amino acids long. Germline CDR1 reads MNHEY; CDR2 reads SMNVEV (reference sequence). The CDR3 DNA reads TGTGCCAGCAGTCCCATAAATCCGGGACGGTTGTACTTC. Residues: CASSPINPGRLYF.

In its sample, this clonotype was seen a few times. The chain recombines TRBV7-9 with TRBJ1-4; possible D gene TRBD1, 6 bases. CDR1 and CDR2 (germline): SEHNR, FQNEAQ (reference sequence). The CDR3 is 18 residues long. Trimming cost V 0 bases and J 13 bases, with 27 bases left between them. As DNA, the CDR3 is TGTGCCAGCAGCTTAGCCCACACGGGGCAGGGGATTCGAAGAAGACTGTTTTTT. It codes for CASSLAHTGQGIRRRLFF.

This clonotype has ten or more counts. The chain has TRBV2 and TRBJ1-4, with 7 bases fitting TRBD1. Germline CDR1 SNHLY, CDR2 FYNNEI. This CDR3 has 13 amino acids. J was trimmed by 8 bases and V by 8 bases; bases with no gene match: 8. Here the CDR3 DNA reads TGTGCCAGCCTAGGGGGCGTCATGGAAAAACTGTTTTTT. It translates to CASLGGVMEKLFF.

This clonotype was seen more than once but under ten times. CDR3 DNA: TGCGCCAGCAGCTCCGGACTCAGGGGGGAAGAGACCCAGTACTTC. It yields the protein CASSSGLRGEETQYF. The rearrangement joins TRBV5-1 to TRBJ2-5; D possibly corresponds to TRBD1 (7 bases). Trimming stripped 3 bases from V and 3 bases from J, with 15 bases between. Germline assignment: CDR1 SGHRS and CDR2 YFSETQ. There are 15 residues in the CDR3. Using reference TRBV5-1 and TRBJ2-5 for the parts outside the CDR3, the full variable domain is KAGVTQTPRYLIKTRGQQVTLSCSPISGHRSVSWYQQTPGQGLQFLFEYFSETQRNKGNFPGRFSGRQFSNSRSEMNVSTLELGDSALYLCASSSGLRGEETQYFGPGTRLLVL.

The table lists this clonotype with a few counts. The chain employs TRBV9 and TRBJ2-7, with 10 bases fitting TRBD2. The germline V gene encodes CDR1 SGDLS and CDR2 YYNGEE. This CDR3 region has 15 residues. The J segment lost 2 bases and the V segment lost 3 bases, leaving 5 bases of the junction unmatched. The DNA of the CDR3 is TGTGCCAGCAGCGCCGGAGCGGGGGGGCCCTACGAGCAGTACTTC. It specifies CASSAGAGGPYEQYF.

This chain uses TRBV29-1 with TRBJ2-5; D possibly corresponds to TRBD2 (6 bases). This CDR3 spans 16 amino acids. The germline V gene encodes CDR1 SQVTM and CDR2 ANQGSEA. Trimming cost V 3 bases and J 5 bases, with 22 bases left between them. CDR3 nucleotide sequence: TGCAGCGTTGATCTGTATGGCGGGGATGGTAGGGAGACCCAGTACTTC. Translated: CSVDLYGGDGRETQYF.

The rearrangement joins TRBV6-2 or TRBV6-3 to TRBJ2-5, with 7 bases identical to TRBD1. The CDR3 length is 20 residues. With V trimmed by 6 bases and J by 1 base, 23 bases remained unmatched. From germline, CDR1 is MNHEY and CDR2 SVGEGT. The CDR3 spells CASSSLTTITDRNPQETQYF. In nucleotides, the CDR3 is TGTGCCAGCAGCTCCCTGACCACTATAACGGACAGGAACCCCCAAGAGACCCAGTACTTC.

This clonotype was detected ten times or more. The V gene is TRBV25-1, the J gene TRBJ1-1, with no clear D. V lost 3 bases to trimming and J lost 1 base, with 9 bases between them. The germline V gene has CDR1 MGHDK and CDR2 SYGVNS. This CDR3 region has 14 residues. CDR3: CASSDLAENTEAFF. The CDR3 bases are TGTGCCAGCAGTGATCTGGCAGAGAACACTGAAGCTTTCTTT.

The V and J genes are TRBV25-1 and TRBJ1-4; 7 nucleotides agree with TRBD1. The germline V gene encodes CDR1 MGHDK and CDR2 SYGVNS. The CDR3 runs 14 residues. Losses at the gene ends were 7 bases for V and 8 bases for J; bases not matched to a gene: 10. The CDR3 region has the DNA TGTGCCAGCACTACAGGGGTGACAGGCGAAAAACTGTTTTTT. It yields the protein CASTTGVTGEKLFF.

This chain links TRBV2 with TRBJ2-6; 7 positions match TRBD1. The length of the CDR3 is 17 residues. Germline CDR1 is SNHLY and CDR2 is FYNNEI. The J segment lost 4 bases and the V segment lost 3 bases, leaving 9 bases of the junction unmatched. CDR3 residues: CASSERQGRTGANVLTF. In DNA form, the CDR3 reads TGTGCCAGCAGTGAGAGACAGGGCCGCACCGGGGCCAACGTCCTGACTTTC.

This clonotype was observed a few times. The chain links TRBV7-2 to TRBJ2-7; D is uncertain. CDR1 is SGHTA and CDR2 is FQGNSA in the germline V gene. Trimming removed 5 bases from V and 5 bases from J, with 16 bases in between. The CDR3 sequence is 14 residues long. CDR3 in amino acids: CASSPPYETDEQYF. CDR3 coding DNA: TGTGCCAGCAGCCCCCCTTATGAGACTGACGAGCAGTACTTC.